This TCR beta chain was captured in a study of cytomegalovirus exposure and HLA in healthy donors. Whole-study results and caveats: TCR clusters originating in the first cohort tended to co-occur in the 120 validation repertoires, according to a later analysis.

A note on this clone: What it recognizes is unknown.

Generated by immunoSEQ multiplex PCR, the TCRdb table keeps only in-frame clones and is missing some. The sample has approximately 150,000 clones; roughly nine tenths are singletons. CDR3 length equals 13 residues. The V and J ends lost 5 bases and 10 bases, in that order; junction bases with no gene match: 9. Germline-derived CDR1 and CDR2 are SGHTA and FQGTGA. The clonotype comes from a man aged 18 to 30 in good health and CMV-seronegative. The V gene is TRBV7-3, the J gene TRBJ1-1; 8 nucleotides line up with TRBD1. What was sequenced was PBMCs. The CDR3 loop is CASSPRDRSPAFF. Written as DNA, the CDR3 is TGTGCCAGCAGCCCCCGGGACAGGTCACCAGCTTTCTTT.